Below are 6 T cell receptor beta chains sequenced from a single sample in a study of control samples from healthy donors and cancer patients (dated by TCRdb to about 2020). The library relied on the immunoSEQ multiplex PCR assay. TCRdb retrieved this table from immuneACCESS and kept in-frame rearrangements only. Not all clones are present; in checked studies, unresolved V genes account for under half, and no reason is known for the remainder. The sample table holds 150,000 to 200,000 clones, of which around nine tenths were seen once. The ten largest clonotypes hold over 1.5% of the sample. Material: blood. Receptors originate from a man between 18 and 35 years old in good health.

This clone was counted once. The chain recombines TRBV4-1 with TRBJ1-5; D gene unclear. Germline assignment: CDR1 MGHRA and CDR2 YSYEKL. V lost 1 base and J 3 bases, leaving 4 bases between the germline ends. The CDR3 loop spans 13 amino acids. The CDR3 is CASSQGLNQPQHF. For the CDR3, the DNA is TGCGCCAGCAGCCAAGGACTCAATCAGCCCCAGCATTTT.

The chain uses TRBV18 and TRBJ1-1; D remains ambiguous. The CDR3 is made up of 14 amino acids. Per the germline V gene, CDR1 is KGHSH and CDR2 is LQKENI. The germline V and J ends were trimmed by 3 bases and 1 base, with 9 bases remaining between them. The CDR3 sequence is CASSPPESNTEAFF. The CDR3 DNA sequence: TGTGCCAGCTCACCCCCGGAATCGAACACTGAAGCTTTCTTT.

The J gene is TRBJ2-5, the V gene TRBV6-2 or TRBV6-3, with 7 bases fitting TRBD1. V trimming: 4 bases; J trimming: 0 bases; junction bases outside the gene matches: 8. This CDR3 is built from 16 residues. The germline gives CDR1 MNHEY, CDR2 SVGEGT. In DNA form, the CDR3 reads TGTGCCAGCAGTTTTGGGACAGAATTAGACCAAGAGACCCAGTACTTC. Its translation: CASSFGTELDQETQYF.

The rearrangement joins TRBV7-8 to TRBJ2-7; no clear D gene. The CDR3 runs 17 residues. With 1 base removed from V and 4 bases from J, the gap between germline ends came to 20 bases. Germline V gene data show CDR1 as SGHVS and CDR2 as FQNEAQ. Here the CDR3 reads CASSLGFDTRGIYEQYF. Written as DNA, the CDR3 is TGTGCCAGCAGCTTAGGATTTGATACCCGCGGTATATACGAGCAGTACTTC.

This chain joins TRBV14 and TRBJ2-7; D is perhaps TRBD1 (6 bases). This CDR3 spans 13 amino acids. V lost 4 bases and J lost 7, with 14 bases in between. Germline V CDR1 and CDR2: SGHDN, FVKESK. The DNA for the CDR3 is TGTGCCAGCAGCCGAGCACGGACAGCAGAGCAGTACTTC. This sequence encodes CASSRARTAEQYF.

The J gene is TRBJ2-1, the V gene TRBV20-1; 9 bases align to TRBD2. This CDR3 has 17 amino acids. Unmatched junction bases numbered 9, after V lost 3 bases and J lost 0 bases. Germline-derived CDR1 and CDR2 are DFQATT and SNEGSKA (reference sequence). Here the CDR3 DNA reads TGCAGTGCTAGTTGGCTAGCGGGAACCACCTCCTACAATGAGCAGTTCTTC. Residues: CSASWLAGTTSYNEQFF.